This T cell receptor (beta chain) is from a study of Graves' ophthalmopathy and Graves' hyperthyroidism. Overall study: Before any treatment, peripheral blood was taken at the initial diagnosis.

Amplified TCR beta CDR3 regions were obtained using RNA transcripts as template. Investigators did first-round RT-PCR with HTBI primers, then second-round multiplex PCR. TCRdb re-derived calls from the multiplex PCR reads in MiXCR, one entry per CDR3 protein. This table holds roughly 480,000 distinct CDR3 sequences, under 15% found once. Germline V gives CDR1 SGHAT, CDR2 FQNNGV. This CDR3 contains 15 residues. The V end was cut by 1 base, the J end by 3 bases, with 12 bases between. Findings and caveats of the study: Blood shared most expanded thyroid clonotypes above 0.001 frequency.

About 10 ml of fresh blood yielded the PBMCs by density gradient. This clonotype appeared many times. The target antigen is unknown. This clonotype was obtained from a woman in her twenties or thirties with Graves' ophthalmopathy. The chain couples TRBV11-2 to TRBJ2-5; perhaps TRBD2 as D (5 bases). Specimen: blood. Here the CDR3 DNA reads TGTGCCAGCAGCTTAGGAGGCGCGAGGGAAGAGACCCAGTACTTC. It codes for CASSLGGAREETQYF.